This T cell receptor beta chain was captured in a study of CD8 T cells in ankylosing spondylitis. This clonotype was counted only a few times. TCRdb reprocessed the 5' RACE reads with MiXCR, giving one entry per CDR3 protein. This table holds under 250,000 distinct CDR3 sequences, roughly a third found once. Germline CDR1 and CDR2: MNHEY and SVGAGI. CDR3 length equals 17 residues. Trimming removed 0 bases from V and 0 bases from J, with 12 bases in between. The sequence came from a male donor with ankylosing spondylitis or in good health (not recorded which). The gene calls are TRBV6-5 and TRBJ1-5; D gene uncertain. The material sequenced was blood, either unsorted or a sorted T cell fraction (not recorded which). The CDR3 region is CASSYSMRHDSNQPQHF. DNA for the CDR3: TGTGCCAGCAGTTACTCGATGAGACATGATAGCAATCAGCCCCAGCATTTT.